This T cell receptor (beta chain) was captured in a study of cytomegalovirus exposure and HLA in healthy donors. Study observations and caveats: One variant, a missense change in DCLRE1C, was linked in a later analysis to TCR beta V- and J-gene trimming. In an earlier analysis, productive rearrangement rates for most beta V segments clustered near 87% or 30%. Apart from CMV serostatus, no immune exposure information was available.

Deletions cut 3 bases from V and 5 bases from J, with 8 bases between. Germline V lookup: CDR1 SGHAT, CDR2 FQNNGV. The CDR3 runs 12 residues. Details on this clone: No antigen is known for it.

The primer mix had 60 Vbeta and 13 Jbeta primers. Authors' analysis steps: Per a later analysis, the number of unique TCR beta chains was some 80 million, of which some 9.9 million were shared. TCRdb keeps only in-frame clones here, not all; method: immunoSEQ multiplex PCR. Clone size and V and J calls were adopted from that table, with D and trimming inferred from the DNA. Of about 130,000 clones listed, 65% to 80% are singletons. The chain combines TRBV11-2 with TRBJ2-7, with a tentative D call TRBD1 (6 bases). The sample comprised PBMCs. This TCR derives from a man aged 40-49 years in good health and CMV-seropositive. The CDR3 region has the DNA TGTGCCAGCAGCTTTGGGGGCCACGAGCAGTACTTC. This sequence encodes CASSFGGHEQYF.